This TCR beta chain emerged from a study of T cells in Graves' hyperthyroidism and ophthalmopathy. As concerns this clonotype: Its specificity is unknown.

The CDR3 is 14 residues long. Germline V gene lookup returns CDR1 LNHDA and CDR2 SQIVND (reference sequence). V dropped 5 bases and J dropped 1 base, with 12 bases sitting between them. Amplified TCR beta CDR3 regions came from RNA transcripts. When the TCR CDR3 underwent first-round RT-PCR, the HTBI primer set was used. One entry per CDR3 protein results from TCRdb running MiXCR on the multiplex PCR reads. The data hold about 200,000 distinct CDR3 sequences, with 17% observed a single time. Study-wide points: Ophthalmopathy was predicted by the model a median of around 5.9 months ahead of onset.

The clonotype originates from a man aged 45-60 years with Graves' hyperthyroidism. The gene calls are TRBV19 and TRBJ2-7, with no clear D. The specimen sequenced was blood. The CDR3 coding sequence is TGTGCCAGTAGTTTATTGGGTACTTCCTACGAGCAGTACTTC. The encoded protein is CASSLLGTSYEQYF.